This T cell receptor (beta chain) is drawn from a study of early T cells in non-severe SARS-CoV-2 infection. Study-level information: Chains stayed unpaired after sequencing of bulk RNA from unsorted whole blood.

MiXCR, applied by TCRdb to the 5' RACE reads, yields one record per CDR3 protein. The sample lists tens of thousands of distinct CDR3 sequences; approximately 7.9% were seen once. V shed 4 bases, J shed 1 base, and the junction held 7 bases outside the gene matches. CDR3 length: 17 amino acids. From germline, CDR1 is LGHNA and CDR2 YSLEER. The chain employs TRBV4-3 and TRBJ2-5; 12 positions agree with TRBD2. Sequenced material: whole blood, taken at baseline. The sequence derives from an adult who was a healthcare worker with PCR-confirmed SARS-CoV-2 infection or an uninfected control (not recorded which). As DNA, the CDR3 is TGCGCCAGCAGCCCCAGGACTAGCGGGGAGGTCCAAGAGACCCAGTACTTC. Protein: CASSPRTSGEVQETQYF.